This TCR beta chain was sequenced in a study of T-cell memory formation after mild COVID-19. Study as a whole: Clusters of TCRs were largely donor specific.

The sample holds many counts of this clonotype. The antigen remains undetermined. Findings and caveats of the study: Day 15 to 85 contractors were CD4/CD8 balanced; later expanders leaned CD4+.

The V gene's germline CDR1 is SGHTA and CDR2 FQGNSA. The V end was cut by 5 bases, the J end by 7 bases, with 15 bases between. The CDR3 runs 14 residues. TCRdb reprocessed the 5' RACE reads via MiXCR and lists one record per CDR3 protein. The sample gives approximately 410,000 distinct CDR3 sequences, less than 25% of which show up once; around 12% is in the top ten. The V gene is TRBV7-2, the J gene TRBJ1-5; D is unclear. What was sequenced was PBMCs or a T cell subset sorted from them (not recorded which). The sequence was collected from an adult woman who had mild COVID-19 (a few samples of this study predate the infection). Cell type and time point are not known. This CDR3 is CASSLSPEWQPQHF. The CDR3 DNA reads TGTGCCAGCAGCCTCAGCCCGGAATGGCAGCCCCAGCATTTT.